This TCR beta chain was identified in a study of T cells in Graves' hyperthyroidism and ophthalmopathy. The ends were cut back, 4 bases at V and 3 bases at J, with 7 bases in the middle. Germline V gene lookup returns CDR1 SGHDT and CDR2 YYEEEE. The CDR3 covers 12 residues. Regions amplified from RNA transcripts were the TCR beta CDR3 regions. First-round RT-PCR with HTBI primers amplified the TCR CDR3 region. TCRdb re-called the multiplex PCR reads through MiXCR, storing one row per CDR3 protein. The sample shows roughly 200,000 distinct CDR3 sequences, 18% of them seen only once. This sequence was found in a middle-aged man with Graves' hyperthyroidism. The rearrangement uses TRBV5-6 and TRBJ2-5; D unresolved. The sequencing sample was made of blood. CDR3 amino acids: CASSGPEETQYF. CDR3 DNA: TGTGCCAGCAGCGGACCGGAAGAGACCCAGTACTTC.